This is a list of T cell receptor beta chains from one sample in a study of T cell changes during pregnancy in multiple sclerosis. Method: immunoSEQ multiplex PCR; TCRdb's copy keeps in-frame clones and lacks some. The table lists approximately 97,000 clones, 91% of them singletons, with around 1.8% in the top ten. Sequencing was performed on peripheral blood, taken after pregnancy. The receptors here all came from a female donor in good health, enrolled as a control in a pregnancy study. The conserved cysteine and the conserved F or W are not part of the CDR3 here. The order of the fields is CDR3 protein, V gene, clone size, D gene. A D gene is named only where the DNA matches it firmly. The listing skips clone size in some rows; elsewhere it reads once, few, many or a size class.

CDR3aa: ASSPTGRTTYNEQF; v_gene: TRBV14; abundance: -; d_gene: -
CDR3aa: ASSYQGLYGYT; v_gene: TRBV28; abundance: -; d_gene: -
CDR3aa: ASSQGQGGTNEKLF; v_gene: TRBV4-1; abundance: -; d_gene: TRBD1
CDR3aa: ASSPGTGAETQY; v_gene: TRBV18; abundance: -; d_gene: TRBD1
CDR3aa: ASSLDGTGNQPQH; v_gene: TRBV5-1; abundance: -; d_gene: TRBD1
CDR3aa: ASTRGTSNYGYT; v_gene: TRBV7-8; abundance: -; d_gene: -
CDR3aa: ASTPFRAELNTEAF; v_gene: TRBV2; abundance: -; d_gene: -
CDR3aa: ATSRGGGTYEQY; v_gene: TRBV15; abundance: -; d_gene: -
CDR3aa: ASSQDRGQGFIPYGYT; v_gene: TRBV4-3; abundance: few; d_gene: TRBD1
CDR3aa: ASSFLTSGATEKLF; v_gene: TRBV5-4; abundance: -; d_gene: -
CDR3aa: AWSVSQNEQF; v_gene: TRBV30; abundance: -; d_gene: -
CDR3aa: ASSLLPTSGGADTDTQY; v_gene: TRBV7-6; abundance: -; d_gene: TRBD2
CDR3aa: ASSYATVNQPQH; v_gene: TRBV6-6; abundance: -; d_gene: -
CDR3aa: ASRGAGGLNTEAF; v_gene: TRBV28; abundance: -; d_gene: TRBD1
CDR3aa: ASRILSGTGGVRQF; v_gene: TRBV5-5; abundance: -; d_gene: TRBD1
CDR3aa: ASSGNARGTDTQY; v_gene: TRBV2; abundance: once; d_gene: TRBD2
CDR3aa: ASSRQTGFGNEAF; v_gene: TRBV7-9; abundance: -; d_gene: -
CDR3aa: ASSEGLAGGLDTQY; v_gene: TRBV6-1; abundance: -; d_gene: TRBD2
CDR3aa: ASSQDDSLSSYNEQF; v_gene: TRBV4-3; abundance: -; d_gene: -
CDR3aa: ASSSTQGTEAF; v_gene: TRBV7-9; abundance: few; d_gene: -
CDR3aa: ASGQGQQPQH; v_gene: TRBV10-3; abundance: -; d_gene: -
CDR3aa: SVELAGGRYEQY; v_gene: TRBV29-1; abundance: -; d_gene: TRBD2
CDR3aa: AWSGRGDTEAF; v_gene: TRBV30; abundance: few; d_gene: -
CDR3aa: AWGDSGNTIY; v_gene: TRBV6-6; abundance: -; d_gene: -
CDR3aa: ASSQDRFETQY; v_gene: TRBV4-3; abundance: -; d_gene: -
CDR3aa: ASTIGQRVNTEAF; v_gene: TRBV19; abundance: -; d_gene: -
CDR3aa: AWSSSRLNQPQH; v_gene: TRBV30; abundance: -; d_gene: -
CDR3aa: ASSQAQGGSYNEQF; v_gene: TRBV4-1; abundance: -; d_gene: -
CDR3aa: ASSVGGALAGGGTDTQY; v_gene: TRBV9; abundance: -; d_gene: TRBD2
CDR3aa: ASSPDRNSNQPQH; v_gene: TRBV6-5; abundance: -; d_gene: TRBD1
CDR3aa: ASSPGTGIHEQY; v_gene: TRBV18; abundance: once; d_gene: TRBD1
CDR3aa: ASSRTRDEKLF; v_gene: TRBV7-3; abundance: -; d_gene: -
CDR3aa: ASTRTGGNTEAF; v_gene: TRBV19; abundance: -; d_gene: TRBD1
CDR3aa: ASSLGGGANYGYT; v_gene: TRBV7-9; abundance: -; d_gene: -
CDR3aa: ASSQDLSTGYGGYGYT; v_gene: TRBV4-3; abundance: -; d_gene: -
CDR3aa: ASSQAGGADNTQY; v_gene: TRBV28; abundance: -; d_gene: TRBD2
CDR3aa: ASRTSGGYTGELF; v_gene: TRBV7-9; abundance: -; d_gene: TRBD2
CDR3aa: ASRGTGGGDEQY; v_gene: TRBV28; abundance: once; d_gene: TRBD1
CDR3aa: ASRRGGVETQY; v_gene: TRBV25-1; abundance: -; d_gene: TRBD2
CDR3aa: SVAVDTQY; v_gene: TRBV29-1; abundance: -; d_gene: -
CDR3aa: ASSAQLTDTQY; v_gene: TRBV7-3; abundance: -; d_gene: -
CDR3aa: SVGETKAF; v_gene: TRBV29-1; abundance: few; d_gene: -
CDR3aa: ASSGPGVRQPQH; v_gene: TRBV2; abundance: once; d_gene: -
CDR3aa: ASTMGAGELF; v_gene: TRBV27; abundance: -; d_gene: -
CDR3aa: ASSPTDNNSPLH; v_gene: TRBV18; abundance: -; d_gene: -
CDR3aa: ASRGQPNTEAF; v_gene: TRBV2; abundance: -; d_gene: TRBD1
CDR3aa: ASRRGQETQY; v_gene: TRBV13; abundance: -; d_gene: -
CDR3aa: ASSRADSNNEQF; v_gene: TRBV5-1; abundance: -; d_gene: -
CDR3aa: ASARDRGTNTGELF; v_gene: TRBV2; abundance: -; d_gene: TRBD1
CDR3aa: AWIVDTFQETQY; v_gene: TRBV30; abundance: -; d_gene: -
CDR3aa: SARDGQLPN; v_gene: TRBV20-1; abundance: -; d_gene: -
CDR3aa: ASSPGAADTQY; v_gene: TRBV14; abundance: -; d_gene: -
CDR3aa: ASSQTGQGKYGYT; v_gene: TRBV4-1; abundance: -; d_gene: TRBD1
CDR3aa: ASSERQGLGYT; v_gene: TRBV6-1; abundance: -; d_gene: -
CDR3aa: ASSQGDRGRVDTQY; v_gene: TRBV4-1; abundance: -; d_gene: TRBD1
CDR3aa: ASGRVGLNTEAF; v_gene: TRBV6-1; abundance: once; d_gene: -
CDR3aa: ASRPSGGSYEQY; v_gene: TRBV6-5; abundance: -; d_gene: TRBD2